This T cell receptor beta chain was identified in a study of blood T cell repertoires in COVID-19. Study details: Researchers got acute and convalescent COVID-19 samples from the United States, Italy and Spain. T cells, B-cell-depleted T cells, or PBMCs provided the cDNA or gDNA that served as material.

Original data processing: Amplifying reference gene primers gave estimates of nucleated cell counts. Data came from immunoSEQ multiplex PCR; TCRdb stores just in-frame clones and leaves some out. The DNA was the basis for D and trimming; V, J and clone size are from that table. The sample shows tens of thousands of clones, under 85% of them seen only once. Germline V CDR1 and CDR2: MNHEY, SMNVEV (reference sequence). Trimming cost V 2 bases and J 0 bases, with 4 bases left between them. CDR3 length equals 14 residues. The receptor was isolated from a man in his sixties with acute or convalescent COVID-19. The gene calls are TRBV27 and TRBJ2-2; D is uncertain. The sequencing sample was made of peripheral blood. DNA of the CDR3: TGTGCCAGCAGTTTAACGGCGAACACCGGGGAGCTGTTTTTT. Protein: CASSLTANTGELFF.